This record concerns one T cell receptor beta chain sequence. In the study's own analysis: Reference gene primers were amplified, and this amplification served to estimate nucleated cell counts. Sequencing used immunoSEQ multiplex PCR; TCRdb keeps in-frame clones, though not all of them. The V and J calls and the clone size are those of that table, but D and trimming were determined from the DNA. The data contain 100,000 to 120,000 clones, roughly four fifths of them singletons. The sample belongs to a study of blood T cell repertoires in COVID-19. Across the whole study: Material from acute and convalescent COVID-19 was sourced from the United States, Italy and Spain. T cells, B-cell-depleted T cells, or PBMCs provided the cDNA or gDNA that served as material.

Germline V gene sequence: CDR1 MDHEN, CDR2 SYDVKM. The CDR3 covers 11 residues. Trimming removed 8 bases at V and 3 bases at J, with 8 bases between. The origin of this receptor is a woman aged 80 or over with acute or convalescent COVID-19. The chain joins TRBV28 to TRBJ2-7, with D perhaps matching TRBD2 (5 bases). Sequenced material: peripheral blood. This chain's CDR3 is CASGSNYEQYF. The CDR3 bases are TGTGCCAGCGGGAGTAACTACGAGCAGTACTTC.